The clone carrying this TCR beta chain was seen a handful of times. Its antigen is unknown. This sample stems from a study of cytomegalovirus exposure and HLA in healthy donors. The study, taken as a whole, reports: There were 150 to 200 TCR beta chains listed as cytomegalovirus-associated.

Use of 60 Vbeta and 13 Jbeta primers characterized the PCR. Per the study methods: As a later analysis found, there were approximately 80 million unique TCR beta chains, of which roughly 11 million were shared. Method: immunoSEQ multiplex PCR; TCRdb's copy keeps in-frame clones and lacks some. D and trimming come from the DNA, and the V and J calls and clone size come from that table. The repertoire consists of 100,000 or so clones, with nearly 15% occurring once and the leading ten covering around 0.86%. This CDR3 contains 15 residues. Per the germline V gene, CDR1 is GTSNPN and CDR2 is SVGIG (reference sequence). The V gene end was trimmed by 0 bases and the J gene end by 5 bases; junction bases not matched to a gene: 5.

The specimen sequenced was PBMCs. The sequence came from a female donor in good health and CMV-seronegative. The chain couples TRBV30 to TRBJ1-2; 11 nucleotides match TRBD1. The CDR3 DNA follows: TGTGCCTGGAGTGTACGGACAGGGGGCTATTATGGCTACACCTTC. It yields the protein CAWSVRTGGYYGYTF.